The entry that follows covers one TCR beta chain sequence. Its specificity is not known. This entry belongs to a study of cytomegalovirus exposure and HLA in healthy donors. The ends were cut back, 1 base at V and 2 bases at J, with 16 bases in the middle. The CDR3 length is 17 residues. CDR1 and CDR2 from the germline V gene are LNHDA and SQIVND (reference sequence). The study ran its PCR with 60 Vbeta and 13 Jbeta primers. Libraries were prepared by immunoSEQ multiplex PCR; TCRdb keeps only in-frame clonotypes and omits some of them. The sample holds 95,000 to 150,000 clones. Study-level results: Roughly even sequencing depth across donors was the assumption behind the presence/absence analyses.

The chain uses TRBV19 and TRBJ2-3, with TRBD2 as a possible D gene (6 bases). The clonotype was recovered from a man aged 18 to 30 in good health and CMV-seronegative. Source material: PBMCs. CDR3: CASSIARTSRDTDTQYF. The CDR3, as DNA: TGTGCCAGTAGTATAGCTCGCACTAGCAGAGACACAGATACGCAGTATTTT.